Listed below are T cell receptor beta chains from one sample, sequenced in a study of blood T cell repertoires in COVID-19. TCRdb keeps only in-frame clones here, not all; method: immunoSEQ multiplex PCR. The sample contains roughly 86,000 clones, approximately 80% of which appear only once. Sequenced: peripheral blood. The receptors shown here come from a woman in her 70s with acute or convalescent COVID-19. CDR3s include the opening cysteine and the closing phenylalanine or tryptophan. D genes are given only for firm matches. Only some rows state a clone size, as once, few, many or a class for expanded clones.

clone size: once; J gene: TRBJ2-1; V gene: TRBV24-1; D gene: TRBD2; CDR3 DNA: TGTGCCACCAGTGATGGACTAGCGGGGCTTACGGGGGAGCAGTTCTTC; CDR3 protein: CATSDGLAGLTGEQFF
clone size: NA; J gene: TRBJ1-3; V gene: TRBV5-4; D gene: NA; CDR3 DNA: TGTGCCAGCAGCTCACCCACAGGGCCAACTGGAAACACCATATATTTT; CDR3 protein: CASSSPTGPTGNTIYF
clone size: NA; J gene: TRBJ2-5; V gene: TRBV30; D gene: TRBD1; CDR3 DNA: TGTGCCTGGAGTGTATCAGGGGGCGAGGTGACCCAGTACTTC; CDR3 protein: CAWSVSGGEVTQYF
clone size: NA; J gene: TRBJ1-2; V gene: TRBV5-4; D gene: NA; CDR3 DNA: TGTGCCAGCAGCTCGGACAGACACTATGGCTACACCTTC; CDR3 protein: CASSSDRHYGYTF
clone size: NA; J gene: TRBJ1-4; V gene: TRBV19; D gene: NA; CDR3 DNA: TGTGCCAGTAGTCTGACAGAAACTAATGAAAAACTGTTTTTT; CDR3 protein: CASSLTETNEKLFF
clone size: NA; J gene: TRBJ1-6; V gene: TRBV3-1/TRBV3-2; D gene: NA; CDR3 DNA: TGTGCCAGCAGCCCGCTGGACACGTATAACCTCCACTTT; CDR3 protein: CASSPLDTYNLHF
clone size: NA; J gene: TRBJ1-2; V gene: TRBV15; D gene: NA; CDR3 DNA: TGTGCCACCAGCCCCCCCTTGGCCACCTCGTATGGCTACACCTTC; CDR3 protein: CATSPPLATSYGYTF
clone size: NA; J gene: TRBJ2-2; V gene: TRBV5-1; D gene: NA; CDR3 DNA: TGCGCCAGCAGCTTGAGCCACAGGGACACCGGGGAGCTGTTTTTT; CDR3 protein: CASSLSHRDTGELFF
clone size: NA; J gene: TRBJ1-3; V gene: TRBV7-2; D gene: NA; CDR3 DNA: TGTGCCAGCAGCTCTTGGACTCCCACTCAAGGCAACACCATATATTTT; CDR3 protein: CASSSWTPTQGNTIYF
clone size: NA; J gene: TRBJ1-4; V gene: TRBV2; D gene: TRBD1; CDR3 DNA: TGTGCCAGCAGCGGGGACAGGGGAGGTGAAAAACTGTTTTTT; CDR3 protein: CASSGDRGGEKLFF
clone size: few; J gene: TRBJ1-1; V gene: TRBV5-1; D gene: TRBD1; CDR3 DNA: TGCGCCAGCACCCAGGGGACAGGAAACCCGGCCCGGGCTGAAGCTTTCTTT; CDR3 protein: CASTQGTGNPARAEAFF
clone size: once; J gene: TRBJ1-2; V gene: TRBV4-2; D gene: TRBD1; CDR3 DNA: TGTGCCAGCAGCCAAAGTTCAGGGGGCTTTGACTATGGCTACACCTTC; CDR3 protein: CASSQSSGGFDYGYTF
clone size: NA; J gene: TRBJ2-5; V gene: TRBV18; D gene: TRBD1; CDR3 DNA: TGTGCCAGCTCAAGCTGGACAGGGGTAGGTCAAGAGACCCAGTACTTC; CDR3 protein: CASSSWTGVGQETQYF
clone size: NA; J gene: TRBJ1-1; V gene: TRBV2; D gene: NA; CDR3 DNA: TGTGCCAGCAGTGGGGCATTACCTGCTTGGGCTTTCTTT; CDR3 protein: CASSGALPAWAFF
clone size: NA; J gene: TRBJ1-2; V gene: TRBV4-1; D gene: NA; CDR3 DNA: TGCGCCAGCAGCCAAGATCTACAGCCAGCGGGGGGCTACACCTTC; CDR3 protein: CASSQDLQPAGGYTF
clone size: few; J gene: TRBJ2-2; V gene: TRBV2; D gene: NA; CDR3 DNA: TGTGCCAGCAACGGGGAGAACACCGGGGAGCTGTTTTTT; CDR3 protein: CASNGENTGELFF
clone size: NA; J gene: TRBJ1-1; V gene: TRBV18; D gene: TRBD1; CDR3 DNA: TGTGCCAGCTCACCAGGAGACAGGGGTCTAAGCACTGAAGCTTTCTTT; CDR3 protein: CASSPGDRGLSTEAFF
clone size: NA; J gene: TRBJ1-5; V gene: TRBV2; D gene: TRBD1; CDR3 DNA: TGTGCCAGCAGTCCGGGACAGGGGAATCAGCCCCAGCATTTT; CDR3 protein: CASSPGQGNQPQHF
clone size: NA; J gene: TRBJ2-1; V gene: TRBV12-3/TRBV12-4; D gene: NA; CDR3 DNA: TGTGCCAGCAGCTATTCCTACAATGAGCAGTTCTTC; CDR3 protein: CASSYSYNEQFF
clone size: NA; J gene: TRBJ1-3; V gene: TRBV28; D gene: TRBD1; CDR3 DNA: TGTGCCAGCAGTCTGGGACAGTTATCTGGAAACACCATATATTTT; CDR3 protein: CASSLGQLSGNTIYF